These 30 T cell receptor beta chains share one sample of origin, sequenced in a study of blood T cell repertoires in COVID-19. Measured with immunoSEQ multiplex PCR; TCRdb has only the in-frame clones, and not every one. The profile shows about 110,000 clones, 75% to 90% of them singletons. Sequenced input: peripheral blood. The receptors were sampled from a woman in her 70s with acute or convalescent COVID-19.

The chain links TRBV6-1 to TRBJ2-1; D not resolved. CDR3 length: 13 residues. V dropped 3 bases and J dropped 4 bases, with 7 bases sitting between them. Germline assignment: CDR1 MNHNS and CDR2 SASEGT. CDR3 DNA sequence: TGTGCCAGCAGTGACCAGCGTTACAATGAGCAGTTCTTC. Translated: CASSDQRYNEQFF.

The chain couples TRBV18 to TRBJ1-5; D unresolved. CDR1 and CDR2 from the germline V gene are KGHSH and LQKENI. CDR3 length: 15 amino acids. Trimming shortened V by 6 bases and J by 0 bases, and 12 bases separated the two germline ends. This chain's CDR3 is CASSPKLDSNQPQHF. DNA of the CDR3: TGTGCCAGCTCCCCGAAGTTAGATAGCAATCAGCCCCAGCATTTT.

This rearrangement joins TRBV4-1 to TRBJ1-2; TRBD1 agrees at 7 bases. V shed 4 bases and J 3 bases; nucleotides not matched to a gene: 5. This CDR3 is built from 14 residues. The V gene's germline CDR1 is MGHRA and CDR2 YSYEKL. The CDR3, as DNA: TGCGCCAGCAGCCGACAGGGAATGGACTATGGCTACACCTTC. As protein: CASSRQGMDYGYTF.

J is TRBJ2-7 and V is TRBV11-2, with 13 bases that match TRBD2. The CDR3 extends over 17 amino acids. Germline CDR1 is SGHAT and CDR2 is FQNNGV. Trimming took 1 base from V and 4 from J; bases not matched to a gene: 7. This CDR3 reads CASSLGGGTSGVYEQYF. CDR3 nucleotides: TGTGCCAGCAGCTTAGGAGGAGGGACTAGCGGGGTTTACGAGCAGTACTTC.

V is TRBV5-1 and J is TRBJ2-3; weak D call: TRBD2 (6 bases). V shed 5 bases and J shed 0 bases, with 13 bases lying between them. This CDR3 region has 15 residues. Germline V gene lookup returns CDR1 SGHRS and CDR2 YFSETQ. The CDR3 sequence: CASRAGTSSTDTQYF. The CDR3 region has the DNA TGCGCCAGCAGGGCCGGGACTTCTAGCACAGATACGCAGTATTTT.

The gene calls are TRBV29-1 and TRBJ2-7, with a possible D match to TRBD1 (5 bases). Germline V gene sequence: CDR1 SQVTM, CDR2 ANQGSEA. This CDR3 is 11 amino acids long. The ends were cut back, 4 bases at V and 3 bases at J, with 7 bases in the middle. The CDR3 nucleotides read TGCAGCGTTGGGGGCAGCTACGAGCAGTACTTC. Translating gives CSVGGSYEQYF.

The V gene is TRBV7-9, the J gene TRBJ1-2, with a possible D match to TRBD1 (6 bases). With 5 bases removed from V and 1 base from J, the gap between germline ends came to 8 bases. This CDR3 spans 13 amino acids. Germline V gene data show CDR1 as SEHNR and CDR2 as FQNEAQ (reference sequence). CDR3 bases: TGTGCCAGCAGCACCAGGGGTAACTATGGCTACACCTTC. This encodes CASSTRGNYGYTF.

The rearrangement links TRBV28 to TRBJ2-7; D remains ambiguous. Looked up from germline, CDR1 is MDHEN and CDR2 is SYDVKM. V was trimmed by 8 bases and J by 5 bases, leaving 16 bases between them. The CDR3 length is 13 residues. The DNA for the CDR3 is TGTGCCAGCCGTGGGCCTCCTTGGGACGAGCAGTACTTC. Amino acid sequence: CASRGPPWDEQYF.

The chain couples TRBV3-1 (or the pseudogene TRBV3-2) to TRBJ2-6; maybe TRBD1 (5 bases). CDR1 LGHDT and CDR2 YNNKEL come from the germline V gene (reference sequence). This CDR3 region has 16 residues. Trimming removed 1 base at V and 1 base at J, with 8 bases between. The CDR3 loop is CASSQGAGSGANVLTF. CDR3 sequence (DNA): TGTGCCAGCAGCCAAGGCGCAGGGTCTGGGGCCAACGTCCTGACTTTC.

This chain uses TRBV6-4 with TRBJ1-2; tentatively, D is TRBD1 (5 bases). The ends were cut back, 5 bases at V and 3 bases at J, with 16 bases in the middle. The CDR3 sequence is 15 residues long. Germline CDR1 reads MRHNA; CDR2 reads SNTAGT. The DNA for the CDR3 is TGTGCCAGCAGTTCCCACCCTCCAGGGTACTATGGCTACACCTTC. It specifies CASSSHPPGYYGYTF.

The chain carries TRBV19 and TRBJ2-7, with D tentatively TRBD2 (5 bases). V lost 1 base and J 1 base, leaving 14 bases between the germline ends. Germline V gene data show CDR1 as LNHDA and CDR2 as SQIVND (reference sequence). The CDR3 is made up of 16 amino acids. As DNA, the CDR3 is TGTGCCAGTAGTATAGGCGGACTGGTTCCTTCCTACGAGCAGTACTTC. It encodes CASSIGGLVPSYEQYF.

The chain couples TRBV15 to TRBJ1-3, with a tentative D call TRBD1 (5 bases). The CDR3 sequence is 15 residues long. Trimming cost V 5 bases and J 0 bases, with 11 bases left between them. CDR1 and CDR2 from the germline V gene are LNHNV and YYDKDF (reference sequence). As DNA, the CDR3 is TGTGCCACCAGCCGGACACCAAACTCTGGAAACACCATATATTTT. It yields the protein CATSRTPNSGNTIYF.

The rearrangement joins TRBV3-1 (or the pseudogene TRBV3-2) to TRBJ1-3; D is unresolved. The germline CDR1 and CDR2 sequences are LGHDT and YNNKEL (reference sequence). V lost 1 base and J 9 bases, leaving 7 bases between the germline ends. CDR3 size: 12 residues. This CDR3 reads CASSQGVSTIYF. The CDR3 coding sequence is TGTGCCAGCAGCCAAGGAGTGAGCACCATATATTTT.

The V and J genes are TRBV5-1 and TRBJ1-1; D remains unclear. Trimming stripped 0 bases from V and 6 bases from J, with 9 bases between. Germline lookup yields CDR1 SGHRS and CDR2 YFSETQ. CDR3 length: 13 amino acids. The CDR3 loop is CASSLARDAEAFF. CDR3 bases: TGCGCCAGCAGCTTGGCGCGGGATGCTGAAGCTTTCTTT.

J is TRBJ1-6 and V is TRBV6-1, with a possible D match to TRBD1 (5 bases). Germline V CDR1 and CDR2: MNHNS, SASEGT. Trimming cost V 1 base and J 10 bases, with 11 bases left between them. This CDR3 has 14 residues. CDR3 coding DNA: TGTGCCAGCAGTGAAGGGGGGGTTTGGTCACCCCTCCACTTT. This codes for CASSEGGVWSPLHF.

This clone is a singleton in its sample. CDR3 residues: CASSLGRIAEAFF. In DNA form, the CDR3 reads TGTGCCAGCAGTTTAGGGAGAATCGCTGAAGCTTTCTTT. The chain links TRBV27 to TRBJ1-1; the D is unclear. The germline V gene has CDR1 MNHEY and CDR2 SMNVEV (reference sequence). The V end lost 2 bases, the J end lost 6 bases, and 10 bases lay between the germline ends. The CDR3 loop spans 13 amino acids.

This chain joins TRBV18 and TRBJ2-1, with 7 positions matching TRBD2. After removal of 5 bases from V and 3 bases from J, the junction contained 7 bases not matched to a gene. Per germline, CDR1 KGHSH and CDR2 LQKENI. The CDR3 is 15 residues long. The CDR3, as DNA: TGTGCCAGCTCAATGAGGAGCGGGGACTACAATGAGCAGTTCTTC. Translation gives CASSMRSGDYNEQFF.

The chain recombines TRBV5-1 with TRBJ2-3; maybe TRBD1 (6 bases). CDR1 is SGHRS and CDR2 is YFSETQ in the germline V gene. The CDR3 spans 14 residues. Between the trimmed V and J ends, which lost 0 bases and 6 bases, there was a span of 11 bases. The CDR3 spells CASSLGTGWDTQYF. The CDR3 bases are TGCGCCAGCAGCTTGGGTACAGGGTGGGATACGCAGTATTTT.

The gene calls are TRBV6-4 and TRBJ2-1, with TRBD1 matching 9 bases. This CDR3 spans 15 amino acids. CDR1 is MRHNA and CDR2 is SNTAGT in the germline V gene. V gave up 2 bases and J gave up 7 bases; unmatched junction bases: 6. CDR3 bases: TGTGCCAGCAGTGACGTCGGACAGGGGAGTAATGAGCAGTTCTTC. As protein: CASSDVGQGSNEQFF.

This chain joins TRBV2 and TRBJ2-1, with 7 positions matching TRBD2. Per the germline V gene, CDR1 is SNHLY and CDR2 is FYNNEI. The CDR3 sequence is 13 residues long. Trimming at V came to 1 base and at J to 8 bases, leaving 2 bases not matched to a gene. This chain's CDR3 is CASSEGGRDEQFF. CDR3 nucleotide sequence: TGTGCCAGCAGTGAAGGGGGGAGGGATGAGCAGTTCTTC.

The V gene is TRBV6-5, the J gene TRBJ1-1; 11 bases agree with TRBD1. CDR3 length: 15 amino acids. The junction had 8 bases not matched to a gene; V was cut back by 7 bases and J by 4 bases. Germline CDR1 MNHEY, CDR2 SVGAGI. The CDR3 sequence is CASTMGQGVSTEAFF. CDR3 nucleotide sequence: TGTGCCAGCACCATGGGACAGGGGGTAAGCACTGAAGCTTTCTTT.

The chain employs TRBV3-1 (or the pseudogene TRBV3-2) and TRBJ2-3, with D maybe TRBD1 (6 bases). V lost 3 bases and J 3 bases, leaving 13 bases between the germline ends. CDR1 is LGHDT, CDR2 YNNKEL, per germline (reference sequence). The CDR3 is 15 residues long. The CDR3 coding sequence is TGTGCCAGCAGCCAGGGGCCCCAGGGGACAGATACGCAGTATTTT. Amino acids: CASSQGPQGTDTQYF.

This chain's CDR3 is CASSTAGAGGYEQYF. The CDR3 bases are TGTGCCAGCAGCACTGCGGGAGCGGGAGGATACGAGCAGTACTTC. V is TRBV9 and J is TRBJ2-7; 9 nucleotides match TRBD2. With 4 bases clipped from V and 4 bases from J, the junction kept 9 bases outside the gene matches. Looked up from germline, CDR1 is SGDLS and CDR2 is YYNGEE. This CDR3 comprises 15 residues.

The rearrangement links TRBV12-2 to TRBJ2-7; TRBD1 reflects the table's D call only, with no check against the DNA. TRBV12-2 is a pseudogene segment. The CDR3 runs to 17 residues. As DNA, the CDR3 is TGTGCAAGTCGCTACCAAGACCGGGACACCTACTCCTACGAGCAGTACTTC. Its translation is CASRYQDRDTYSYEQYF.

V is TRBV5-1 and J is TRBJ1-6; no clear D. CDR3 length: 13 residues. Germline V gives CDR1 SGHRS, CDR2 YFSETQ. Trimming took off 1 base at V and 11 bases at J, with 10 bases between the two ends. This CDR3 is CASSLNRGTPLHF. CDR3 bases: TGCGCCAGCAGCTTGAATCGGGGTACACCCCTCCACTTT.

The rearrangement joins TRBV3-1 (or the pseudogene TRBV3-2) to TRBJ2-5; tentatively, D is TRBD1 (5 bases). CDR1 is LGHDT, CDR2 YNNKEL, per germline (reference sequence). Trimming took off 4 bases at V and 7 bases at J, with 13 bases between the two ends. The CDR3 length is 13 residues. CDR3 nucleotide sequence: TGTGCCAGCAGCCTCGGGCTCCAGGGGACCCAGTACTTC. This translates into CASSLGLQGTQYF.

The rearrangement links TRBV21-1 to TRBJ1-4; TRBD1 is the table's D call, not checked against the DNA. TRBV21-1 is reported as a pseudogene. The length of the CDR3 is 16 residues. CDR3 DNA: TGTGCCAGCAGCCCAAGGGACAGACAAACTAATGAAAAACTGTTTTTT. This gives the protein CASSPRDRQTNEKLFF.

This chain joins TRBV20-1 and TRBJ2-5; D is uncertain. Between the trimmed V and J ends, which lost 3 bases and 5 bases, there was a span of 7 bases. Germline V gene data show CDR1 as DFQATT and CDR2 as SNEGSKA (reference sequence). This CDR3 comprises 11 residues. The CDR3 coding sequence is TGCAGTGCTAGTGATCGGGAGACCCAGTACTTC. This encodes CSASDRETQYF.

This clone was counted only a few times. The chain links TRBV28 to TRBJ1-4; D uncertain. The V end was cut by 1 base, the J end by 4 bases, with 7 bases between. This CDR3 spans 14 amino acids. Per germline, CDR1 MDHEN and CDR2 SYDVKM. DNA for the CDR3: TGTGCCAGCAGTTTATCCGGAGATAATGAAAAACTGTTTTTT. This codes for CASSLSGDNEKLFF.

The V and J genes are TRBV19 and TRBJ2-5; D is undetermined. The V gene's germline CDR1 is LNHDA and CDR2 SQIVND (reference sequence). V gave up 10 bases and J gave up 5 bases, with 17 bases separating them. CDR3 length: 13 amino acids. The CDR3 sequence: CATSVDSWETQYF. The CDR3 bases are TGTGCCACCTCAGTTGATTCGTGGGAGACCCAGTACTTC.